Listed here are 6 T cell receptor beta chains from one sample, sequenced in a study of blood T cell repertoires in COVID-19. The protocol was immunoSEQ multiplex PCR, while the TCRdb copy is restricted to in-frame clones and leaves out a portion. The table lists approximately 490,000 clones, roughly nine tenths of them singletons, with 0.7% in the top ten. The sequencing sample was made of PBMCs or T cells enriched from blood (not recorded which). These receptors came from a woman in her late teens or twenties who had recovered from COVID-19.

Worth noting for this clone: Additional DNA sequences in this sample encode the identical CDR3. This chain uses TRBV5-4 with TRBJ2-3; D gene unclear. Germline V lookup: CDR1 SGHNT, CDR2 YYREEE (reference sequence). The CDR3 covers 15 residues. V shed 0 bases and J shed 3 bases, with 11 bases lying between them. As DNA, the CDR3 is TGTGCCAGCAGCTTGGACCGGCCAGGAACAGATACGCAGTATTTT. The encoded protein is CASSLDRPGTDTQYF.

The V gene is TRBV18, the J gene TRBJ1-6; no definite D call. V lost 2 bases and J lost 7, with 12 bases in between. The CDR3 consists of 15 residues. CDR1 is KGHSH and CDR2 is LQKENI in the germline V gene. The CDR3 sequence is CASSPETGKNSPLHF. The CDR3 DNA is TGTGCCAGCTCACCAGAGACGGGAAAAAATTCACCCCTCCACTTT.

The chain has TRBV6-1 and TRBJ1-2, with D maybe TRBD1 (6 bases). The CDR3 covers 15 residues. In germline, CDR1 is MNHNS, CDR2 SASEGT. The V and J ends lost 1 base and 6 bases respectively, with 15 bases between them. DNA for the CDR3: TGTGCCAGCAGTGAAGAGTACAGGGAATTTGATGGCTACACCTTC. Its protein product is CASSEEYREFDGYTF.

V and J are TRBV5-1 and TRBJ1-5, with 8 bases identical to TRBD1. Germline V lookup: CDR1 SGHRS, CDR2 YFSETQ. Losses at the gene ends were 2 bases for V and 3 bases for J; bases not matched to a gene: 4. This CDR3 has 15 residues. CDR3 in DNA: TGCGCCAGCAGCTTAGGGACAGGCAACAATCAGCCCCAGCATTTT. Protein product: CASSLGTGNNQPQHF.

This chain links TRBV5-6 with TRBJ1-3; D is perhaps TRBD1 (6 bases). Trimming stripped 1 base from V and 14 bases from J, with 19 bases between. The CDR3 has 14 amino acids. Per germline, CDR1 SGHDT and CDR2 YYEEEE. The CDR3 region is CASSLITGSLSVYF. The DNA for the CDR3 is TGTGCCAGCAGCTTGATTACAGGGAGTCTATCTGTATATTTT.

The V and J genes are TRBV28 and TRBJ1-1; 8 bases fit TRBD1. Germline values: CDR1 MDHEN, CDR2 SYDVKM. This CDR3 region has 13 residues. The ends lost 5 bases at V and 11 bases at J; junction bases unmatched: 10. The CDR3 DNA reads TGTGCCAGCAGTGCCACGGACAGGGATCGGGCTTTCTTT. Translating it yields CASSATDRDRAFF.